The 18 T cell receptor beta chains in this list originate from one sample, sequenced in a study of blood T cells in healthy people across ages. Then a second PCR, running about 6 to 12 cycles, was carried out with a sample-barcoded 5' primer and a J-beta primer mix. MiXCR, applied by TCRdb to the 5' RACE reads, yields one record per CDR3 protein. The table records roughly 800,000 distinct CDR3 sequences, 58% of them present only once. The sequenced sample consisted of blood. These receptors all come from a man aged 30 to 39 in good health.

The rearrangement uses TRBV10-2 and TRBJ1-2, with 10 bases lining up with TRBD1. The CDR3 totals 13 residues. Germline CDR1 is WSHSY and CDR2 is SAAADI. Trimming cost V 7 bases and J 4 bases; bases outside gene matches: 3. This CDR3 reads CASMGQGSYGYTF. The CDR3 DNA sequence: TGCGCCAGCATGGGACAGGGGAGCTATGGCTACACCTTC.

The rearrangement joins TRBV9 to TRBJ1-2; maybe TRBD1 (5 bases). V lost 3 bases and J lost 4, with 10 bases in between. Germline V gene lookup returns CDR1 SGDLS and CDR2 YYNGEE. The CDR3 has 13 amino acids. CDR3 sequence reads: CASSGDRPYGYTF. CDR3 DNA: TGTGCCAGCAGCGGAGACAGACCCTATGGCTACACCTTC. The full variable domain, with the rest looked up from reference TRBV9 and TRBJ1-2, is DSGVTQTPKHLITATGQRVTLRCSPRSGDLSVYWYQQSLDQGLQFLIQYYNGEERAKGNILERFSAQQFPDLHSELNLSSLELGDSALYFCASSGDRPYGYTFGSGTRLTVV.

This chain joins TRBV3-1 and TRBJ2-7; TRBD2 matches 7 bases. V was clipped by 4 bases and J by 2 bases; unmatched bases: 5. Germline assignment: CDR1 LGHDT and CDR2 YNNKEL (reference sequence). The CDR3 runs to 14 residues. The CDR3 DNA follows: TGTGCCAGCAGCCGTGGGACTATACCCTACGAGCAGTACTTC. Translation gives CASSRGTIPYEQYF.

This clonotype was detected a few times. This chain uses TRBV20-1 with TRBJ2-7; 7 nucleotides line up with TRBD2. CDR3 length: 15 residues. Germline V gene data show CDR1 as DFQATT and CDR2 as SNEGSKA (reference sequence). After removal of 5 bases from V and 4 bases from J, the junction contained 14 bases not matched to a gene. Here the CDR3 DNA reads TGCAGTGCTCCCTATAGCGGGTTAAGAAGGTACGAGCAGTACTTC. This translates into CSAPYSGLRRYEQYF.

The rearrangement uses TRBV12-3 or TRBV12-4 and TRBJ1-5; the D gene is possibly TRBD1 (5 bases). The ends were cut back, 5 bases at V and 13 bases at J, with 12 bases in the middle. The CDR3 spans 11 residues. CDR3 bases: TGTGCCAGCAGTCTACAGGAGGCTCAGCATTTT. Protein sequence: CASSLQEAQHF.

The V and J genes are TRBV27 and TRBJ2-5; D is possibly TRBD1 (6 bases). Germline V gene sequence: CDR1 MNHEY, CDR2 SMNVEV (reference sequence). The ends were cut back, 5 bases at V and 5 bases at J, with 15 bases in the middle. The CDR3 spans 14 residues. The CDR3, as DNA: TGTGCCAGCAGTCAAACAGGGATCTGGGAGACCCAGTACTTC. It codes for CASSQTGIWETQYF.

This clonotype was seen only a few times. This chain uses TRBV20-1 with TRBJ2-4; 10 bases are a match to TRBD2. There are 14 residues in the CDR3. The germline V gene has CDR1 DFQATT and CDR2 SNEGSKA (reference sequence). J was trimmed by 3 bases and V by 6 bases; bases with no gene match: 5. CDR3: CSAQAGGYKNIQYF. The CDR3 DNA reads TGCAGTGCACAAGCGGGGGGGTACAAAAACATTCAGTACTTC.

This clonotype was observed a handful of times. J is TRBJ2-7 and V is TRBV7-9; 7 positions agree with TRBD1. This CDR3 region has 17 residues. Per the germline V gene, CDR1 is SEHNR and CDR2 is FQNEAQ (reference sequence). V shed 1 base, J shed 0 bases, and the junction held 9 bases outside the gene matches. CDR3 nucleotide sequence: TGTGCCAGCAGCTTAGTCAAAGGGGACAGAGACTCCTACGAGCAGTACTTC. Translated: CASSLVKGDRDSYEQYF.

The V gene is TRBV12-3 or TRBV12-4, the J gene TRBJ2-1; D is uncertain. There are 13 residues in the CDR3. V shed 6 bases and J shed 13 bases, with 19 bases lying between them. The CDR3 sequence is CASSWTDQGTQFF. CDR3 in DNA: TGTGCCAGCAGCTGGACGGACCAAGGAACCCAGTTCTTC.

The CDR3 protein is CASSQADQNTEAFF. The CDR3 DNA sequence: TGCGCCAGCAGCCAGGCGGACCAGAACACTGAAGCTTTCTTT. J is TRBJ1-1 and V is TRBV4-3; D is ambiguous. CDR1 and CDR2 (germline): LGHNA, YSLEER. The CDR3 loop spans 14 amino acids. Trimming pared 3 bases from V and 1 base from J, leaving 9 bases between.

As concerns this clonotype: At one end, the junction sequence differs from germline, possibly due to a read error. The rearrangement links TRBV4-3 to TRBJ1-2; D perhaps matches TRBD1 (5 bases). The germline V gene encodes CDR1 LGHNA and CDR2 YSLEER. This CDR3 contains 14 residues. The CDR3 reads CASSQEPGNYGYTF. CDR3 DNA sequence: TGCGCCAGCAGTCAAGAGCCAGGGAACTATGGCTACACCTTC.

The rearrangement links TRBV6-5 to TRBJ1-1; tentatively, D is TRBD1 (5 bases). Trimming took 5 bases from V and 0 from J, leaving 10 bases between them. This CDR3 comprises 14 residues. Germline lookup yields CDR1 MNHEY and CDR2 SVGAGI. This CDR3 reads CASSLGALNTEAFF. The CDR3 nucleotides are TGTGCCAGCAGTCTCGGGGCACTGAACACTGAAGCTTTCTTT.

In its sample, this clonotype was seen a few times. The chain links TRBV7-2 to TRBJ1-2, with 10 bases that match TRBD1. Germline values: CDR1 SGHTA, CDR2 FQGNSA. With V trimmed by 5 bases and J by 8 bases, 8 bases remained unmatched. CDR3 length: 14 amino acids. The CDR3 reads CASSEGQGEWGYTF. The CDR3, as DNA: TGTGCCAGCAGCGAAGGACAGGGGGAATGGGGCTACACCTTC.

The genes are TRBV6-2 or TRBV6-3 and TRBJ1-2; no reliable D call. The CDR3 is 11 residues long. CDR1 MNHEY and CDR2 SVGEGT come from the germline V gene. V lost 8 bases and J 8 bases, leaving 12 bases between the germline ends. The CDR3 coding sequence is TGTGCCAGCGTTAACTATCTGGGCTACACCTTC. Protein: CASVNYLGYTF.

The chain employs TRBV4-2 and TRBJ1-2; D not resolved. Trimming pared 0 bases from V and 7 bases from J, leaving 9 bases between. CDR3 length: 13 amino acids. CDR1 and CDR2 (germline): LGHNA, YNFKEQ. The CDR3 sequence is CASSQDREFGYTF. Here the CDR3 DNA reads TGTGCCAGCAGCCAAGATCGAGAGTTTGGCTACACCTTC.

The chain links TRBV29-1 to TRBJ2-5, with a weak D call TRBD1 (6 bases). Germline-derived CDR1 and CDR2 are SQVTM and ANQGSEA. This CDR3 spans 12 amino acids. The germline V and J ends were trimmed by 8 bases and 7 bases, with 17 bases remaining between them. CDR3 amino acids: CSTGTPPGTQYF. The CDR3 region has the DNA TGCAGCACAGGGACCCCTCCTGGGACCCAGTACTTC.

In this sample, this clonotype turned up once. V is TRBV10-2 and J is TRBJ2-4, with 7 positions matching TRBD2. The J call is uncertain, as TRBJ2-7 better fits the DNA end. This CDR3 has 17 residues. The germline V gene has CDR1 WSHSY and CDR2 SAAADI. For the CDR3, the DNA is TGCGCCAGCAGTGAGAGAGGTAGGGCGGGAGTCTGGTACGAGCAGTACTTC. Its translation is CASSERGRAGVWYEQYF.

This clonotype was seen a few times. CDR3: CASSLSGTRVYEQYF. In nucleotides, the CDR3 is TGTGCCAGCAGCTTATCCGGGACGCGTGTCTACGAGCAGTACTTC. This chain uses TRBV7-2 with TRBJ2-7; the D gene could be TRBD1 or TRBD2 (5 bases each). Germline V gene data show CDR1 as SGHTA and CDR2 as FQGNSA. The ends were cut back, 2 bases at V and 3 bases at J, with 14 bases in the middle. The CDR3 runs 15 residues. Combining the CDR3 with reference TRBV7-2 and TRBJ2-7 gives the whole variable domain GAGVSQSPSNKVTEKGKDVELRCDPISGHTALYWYRQSLGQGLEFLIYFQGNSAPDKSGLPSDRFSAERTGGSVSTLTIQRTQQEDSAVYLCASSLSGTRVYEQYFGPGTRLTVT.